These 21 T cell receptor beta chains share one sample of origin, sequenced in a study of CD8+ T cells in alopecia areata (dated by TCRdb to the late 2010s). Cells from mouse cutaneous lymph nodes were pooled, stained for CD4, CD8alpha, NKG2D, NKG2ACE and other markers, and then sorted on a BD Influx. Library prep was done by the immunoSEQ multiplex PCR assay. RNA was extracted from all samples and reverse transcribed into cDNA, which served as template for TCR sequencing. The table was pulled from immuneACCESS by TCRdb, which kept in-frame rearrangements only. Such tables lose some clones; where checked, under half of the loss comes from unresolved V genes, and the rest has no known cause. The sample features about 300,000 clones, and none is a singleton. Roughly 1.2% of the sample belongs to the ten largest clones. The specimen was CD4+ T cells sorted from a lymph node. The origin of the receptors is a C3H/HeJ mouse with alopecia areata. This strain has the MHC haplotype H2-k.

This clone was seen more than once but under ten times. The gene names here belong to mouse. The CDR3 extends 4 residues past the end of the read, so its final part is completed from the germline J gene. The chain uses TRBV13-3 and TRBJ2-1, with 9 bases that match TRBD2. The V segment lost 5 bases and the J segment 4 bases; nucleotides outside the gene matches: 7. This CDR3 region has 15 residues. Germline V gene lookup returns CDR1 NNHDY and CDR2 SYVADS. CDR3 sequence: CASRDWGREYAEQFF. Incomplete CDR3 DNA: TGTGCCAGCAGAGACTGGGGGAGAGAGTATGCT.

As concerns this clone: The germline and genes are mouse ones. The observed sequence ends 4 residues before the CDR3 terminus, with the missing tail filled in from the germline J gene. The chain links TRBV19 to TRBJ2-3; 7 bases map to TRBD2. Germline CDR1 FNHDT, CDR2 SITEND (reference sequence). The CDR3 has 14 residues. The V gene end was trimmed by 4 bases and the J gene end by 1 base; junction bases not matched to a gene: 3. The part of the CDR3 DNA that was read is TGTGCCAGCAGTTACGGGACTGGTGCAGAA. Its translation is CASSYGTGAE. The whole CDR3 region reads CASSYGTGAETLYF.

This clone was counted only a few times. Gene names refer to mouse genes. The sequence runs out 4 residues before the end of the CDR3; the remainder is reconstructed from the germline J gene. Other DNA sequences from this sample encode an identical CDR3 as well. The chain couples TRBV5 to TRBJ2-7; 11 bases agree with TRBD2. CDR1 and CDR2 (germline): LGHNA, YNLKQL (reference sequence). The CDR3 spans 14 residues. CDR3 bases read: TGTGCCAGCAGCCCTCGACTGGGGGGGTAT. Its translation is CASSPRLGGY. The entire CDR3 protein is CASSPRLGGYEQYF.

This clone was counted many times. The gene symbols are mouse symbols. The CDR3 end falls 4 residues outside the read, so it is completed with the germline J gene. This CDR3 is also generated by other DNA sequences in the sample. The rearrangement joins TRBV5 to TRBJ2-3, with D perhaps TRBD1 (5 bases). CDR1 is LGHNA, CDR2 YNLKQL, per germline (reference sequence). The germline V and J ends were trimmed by 1 base and 0 bases, with 8 bases remaining between them. The CDR3 spans 15 residues. The sequenced CDR3 bases are TGTGCCAGCAGCCAAGGACAGACTAGTGCAGAA. Translating gives CASSQGQTSAE. The full-length CDR3 reads as CASSQGQTSAETLYF.

Comment on this clone: Gene labels here are mouse ones. The read is 4 residues too short to cover the CDR3 end, so that end is filled in from the germline J gene. Other DNA sequences in the same sample also yield this CDR3. This chain connects TRBV1 to TRBJ2-3, with 9 bases that match TRBD1. The CDR3 has 14 amino acids. From germline, CDR1 is NSQYPW and CDR2 LRSPGD (reference sequence). V trimming: 3 bases; J trimming: 4 bases; junction bases outside the gene matches: 2. CDR3 in amino acids: CTCSAGTGSETLYF. The sequenced CDR3 bases are TGCACCTGCAGTGCCGGGACAGGGTCAGAA.

There are a few counts of this clone. Gene names and germline match the mouse. The read ends 4 residues before the CDR3 terminus; that terminus is restored from the germline J gene. This sequence joins TRBV19 and TRBJ2-4, with 7 bases lining up with TRBD2. CDR1 and CDR2 from the germline V gene are FNHDT and SITEND (reference sequence). CDR3 length: 13 amino acids. The V and J ends lost 8 bases and 0 bases, in that order; junction bases with no gene match: 3. The CDR3 sequence is CASKLGSQNTLYF. The part of the CDR3 DNA that was read is TGTGCCAGTAAACTGGGGAGTCAAAAC.

Comments on this clone: Mouse germline and gene names are used. The sequenced fragment ends 3 residues before the CDR3 boundary, so the rest is inferred from the germline J gene. The chain recombines TRBV13-1 with TRBJ1-6; 9 bases fit TRBD1. TRBJ1-6 has ORF status, its function being uncertain. Per the germline V gene, CDR1 is NSHNY and CDR2 is SYGAGN. Trimming cost V 5 bases and J 8 bases; bases outside gene matches: 2. The CDR3 covers 13 residues. CDR3 bases read: TGTGCCAGCAGACAGGGGGCTGATTCGCCC. This encodes CASRQGADSP. The full CDR3 is CASRQGADSPLYF.

This clone was seen a handful of times. The genes are named according to mouse. Read coverage stops 4 residues before the CDR3 terminus; the germline J gene supplies the remainder. Additional DNA sequences in this sample encode the identical CDR3. The chain recombines TRBV13-3 with TRBJ1-2; 10 nucleotides agree with TRBD1. Germline assignment: CDR1 NNHDY and CDR2 SYVADS. The CDR3 covers 12 residues. After removal of 8 bases from V and 2 bases from J, the junction contained 0 bases not matched to a gene. This CDR3 reads CARDRGNSDYTF. CDR3 DNA, as far as it was read: TGTGCCAGGGACAGGGGGAACTCC.

Regarding this clone: Gene names refer to mouse genes. The read comes to an end 4 residues before the CDR3 does, leaving the germline J gene to fill in the end. The same CDR3 arises from other DNA sequences in this sample as well. The chain joins TRBV13-2 to TRBJ2-7; 7 positions agree with TRBD2. The CDR3 has 13 amino acids. Germline V gene sequence: CDR1 NNHNN, CDR2 SYGAGS (reference sequence). V trimming: 1 base; J trimming: 2 bases; junction bases outside the gene matches: 0. The part of the CDR3 DNA that was read is TGTGCCAGCGGTGATTGGGGGGCCTAT. Amino acids: CASGDWGAY. Given in full, the CDR3 is CASGDWGAYEQYF.

In this sample, this clone turned up a few times. Germline and genes: mouse. The sequence runs out 4 residues before the end of the CDR3; the remainder is reconstructed from the germline J gene. J is TRBJ2-7 and V is TRBV19, with 9 bases identical to TRBD1. V shed 5 bases, J shed 3 bases, and the junction held 3 bases outside the gene matches. Germline V lookup: CDR1 FNHDT, CDR2 SITEND (reference sequence). This CDR3 has 13 residues. This CDR3 reads CASSGTGYYEQYF. The sequenced CDR3 bases are TGTGCCAGCAGCGGGACAGGGTACTAT.

This clone came up a few times. Mouse gene names and germline throughout. The sequenced fragment ends 4 residues before the CDR3 boundary, so the rest is inferred from the germline J gene. The chain has TRBV19 and TRBJ1-1; 7 positions match TRBD1. CDR3 length: 13 amino acids. V trimming: 6 bases; J trimming: 0 bases; junction bases outside the gene matches: 2. Germline V gene lookup returns CDR1 FNHDT and CDR2 SITEND (reference sequence). The part of the CDR3 DNA that was read is TGTGCCAGCATGGGACAGACAAACACA. Its translation is CASMGQTNT. The full CDR3 reads CASMGQTNTEVFF.

Note on this clone: Any gene name here is a mouse gene name. The read gets to within 4 residues of the CDR3 end, and the germline J gene fills in the rest. The chain joins TRBV17 to TRBJ2-1, with a weak D call TRBD2 (6 bases). Germline CDR1 reads MNHDT; CDR2 reads YYDKIL. V was shortened by 0 bases and J by 3 bases, with 6 bases between the two germline ends. The CDR3 has 14 residues. The CDR3 is CASSRDGGYAEQFF. The sequenced CDR3 bases are TGTGCTAGCAGTAGAGATGGGGGCTATGCT.

Worth noting for this clone: All gene names here are mouse names. The CDR3 goes on 4 residues after the read ends, and that part is filled in from the germline J gene. This CDR3 is also generated by other DNA sequences in the sample. The chain uses TRBV13-3 and TRBJ1-1; the match to TRBD1 covers 7 bases. The CDR3 contains 14 residues. V lost 0 bases to trimming and J lost 1 base; unmatched junction nucleotides: 0. Germline V gene data show CDR1 as NNHDY and CDR2 as SYVADS. The CDR3 sequence is CASSDDRGNTEVFF. The sequenced CDR3 bases are TGTGCCAGCAGTGATGACAGGGGGAACACA.

Details on this clone: All gene names here are mouse names. The missing CDR3 end, 4 residues past where the read stops, is filled in from the germline J gene. The chain recombines TRBV13-3 with TRBJ2-5; D perhaps matches TRBD1 (6 bases). The CDR3 length is 14 residues. V was pared by 5 bases and J by 0 bases, with 10 bases between. Looked up from germline, CDR1 is NNHDY and CDR2 is SYVADS. CDR3 bases read: TGTGCCAGCAGGACAGGTTTTAACCAAGAC. Its protein is CASRTGFNQD. The whole CDR3 sequence reads CASRTGFNQDTQYF. The whole variable domain, remainder taken from reference TRBV13-3 and TRBJ2-5, is EAAVTQSPRSKVAVTGGKVTLSCHQTNNHDYMYWYRQDTGHGLRLIHYSYVADSTEKGDIPDGYKASRPSQENFSLILELASLSQTAVYFCASRTGFNQDTQYFGPGTRLLVL.

With regard to this clone: The genes are named according to mouse. The sequenced fragment ends 4 residues before the CDR3 boundary, so the rest is inferred from the germline J gene. Different DNA sequences within this sample yield the same CDR3. The V gene is TRBV19, the J gene TRBJ2-1; possible D gene TRBD1, 5 bases. Per germline, CDR1 FNHDT and CDR2 SITEND (reference sequence). V shed 2 bases and J shed 2 bases, with 5 bases lying between them. CDR3 length: 13 residues. The DNA read from the CDR3 is TGTGCCAGCAGTATCAGGGACTATGCT. This codes for CASSIRDYA. The whole CDR3 protein is CASSIRDYAEQFF.

This clone was seen more than once but under ten times. Here the gene names and germline are mouse. From the germline J gene comes the end of the CDR3, since the read stops 4 residues before it. The chain recombines TRBV1 with TRBJ2-4, with a possible D match to TRBD1 (6 bases). V was trimmed by 4 bases and J by 1 base, leaving 9 bases between them. The CDR3 has 14 amino acids. CDR1 and CDR2 (germline): NSQYPW, LRSPGD (reference sequence). The CDR3 reads CTCSDRQGQNTLYF. The sequenced part of the CDR3 DNA is TGCACCTGCAGTGACAGACAGGGTCAAAAC. The complete variable domain, with remaining parts taken from reference TRBV1 and TRBJ2-4, reads VTLLEQNPRWRLVPRGQAVNLRCILKNSQYPWMSWYQQDLQKQLQWLFTLRSPGDKEVKSLPGADYLATRVTDTELRLQVANMSQGRTLYCTCSDRQGQNTLYFGAGTRLSVL.

This clone was counted only a few times. Here the gene names and germline are mouse. The CDR3 extends 4 residues past the end of the read, so its final part is completed from the germline J gene. This chain uses TRBV19 with TRBJ1-2, with no clear D. Trimming cost V 2 bases and J 1 base, with 6 bases left between them. The germline CDR1 and CDR2 sequences are FNHDT and SITEND (reference sequence). The CDR3 extends over 13 amino acids. The DNA read from the CDR3 is TGTGCCAGCAGTATGTACAAAAACTCC. Its translation is CASSMYKNS. From start to end, the CDR3 is CASSMYKNSDYTF.

Concerning this clone: Germline and genes here are mouse. The read ends 4 residues shy of where the CDR3 ends; the end is completed using the germline J gene. V gene TRBV13-3 combines with J gene TRBJ2-2; the match to TRBD1 covers 7 bases. This CDR3 comprises 17 residues. Trimming at V came to 0 bases and at J to 3 bases, leaving 8 bases not matched to a gene. Germline CDR1 and CDR2: NNHDY and SYVADS. CDR3 region: CASSDALTGWDTGQLYF. Partial CDR3 DNA: TGTGCCAGCAGTGATGCCCTGACAGGGTGGGACACCGGG.

This clone came up a few times. The germline and genes are mouse ones. The sequence runs out 4 residues before the end of the CDR3; the remainder is reconstructed from the germline J gene. The V and J genes are TRBV13-1 and TRBJ2-1; the match to TRBD1 covers 7 bases. In germline, CDR1 is NSHNY, CDR2 SYGAGN. The J segment lost 1 base and the V segment lost 3 bases, leaving 4 bases of the junction unmatched. The CDR3 has 15 residues. The CDR3: CASSGGQENYAEQFF. CDR3 bases read: TGTGCCAGCAGTGGAGGACAGGAGAACTATGCT.

Details on this clone: The germline and genes are mouse ones. The read terminates 4 residues before the CDR3 end, so the remaining end is supplied by the germline J gene. The V call is TRBV29, the J call TRBJ1-2, with 7 bases identical to TRBD1. This CDR3 comprises 14 residues. The J segment lost 2 bases and the V segment lost 4 bases, leaving 4 bases of the junction unmatched. Germline lookup yields CDR1 MSHET and CDR2 SYDVDS. The CDR3 region is CASSSPGQNSDYTF. The CDR3 bases that were read are TGTGCTAGCAGTTCACCGGGACAGAACTCC.

This clone has at least ten counts. The germline and genes are mouse ones. The CDR3 end is not reached by the read, which stops 4 residues before it; the germline J gene fills it in. Additional DNA sequences in this sample encode the identical CDR3. J is TRBJ2-1 and V is TRBV13-3; weak D call: TRBD1 (5 bases). The germline CDR1 and CDR2 sequences are NNHDY and SYVADS. Trimming took off 3 bases at V and 1 base at J, with 5 bases between the two ends. The CDR3 is 13 amino acids. The CDR3 sequence: CASSGQNYAEQFF. The covered CDR3 bases are TGTGCCAGCAGTGGACAGAACTATGCT.